What follows are 9 T cell receptor beta chains derived from one specimen sequenced in a study of blood T cell repertoires in COVID-19. TCRdb keeps only in-frame clones here, not all; method: immunoSEQ multiplex PCR. The sample includes around 500,000 clones, 70% to 90% seen only once; the top ten take 8.3%. The sequenced sample consisted of PBMCs or T cells enriched from blood (not recorded which). The receptor set was obtained from a woman aged 55-70 years who had recovered from COVID-19.

The CDR3 protein is CASSLGMVGLAVSHEQYF. Here the CDR3 DNA reads TGCGCCAGCAGCTTGGGAATGGTCGGACTAGCGGTTTCCCACGAGCAGTACTTC. This sequence joins TRBV5-1 and TRBJ2-7; 10 bases line up with TRBD2. This CDR3 contains 18 residues. Germline CDR1 and CDR2: SGHRS and YFSETQ. V lost 0 bases and J lost 5; bases outside the gene matches: 14.

The chain couples TRBV10-2 to TRBJ1-1; D gene ambiguous. The CDR3 totals 12 residues. Trimming shortened V by 5 bases and J by 5 bases, and 9 bases separated the two germline ends. Germline loops: CDR1 WSHSY, CDR2 SAAADI. Here the CDR3 reads CASSISVTEAFF. In nucleotides, the CDR3 is TGCGCCAGCAGTATTTCAGTTACTGAAGCTTTCTTT.

J is TRBJ1-1 and V is TRBV27; D perhaps matches TRBD1 (5 bases). With 8 bases removed from V and 10 bases from J, the gap between germline ends came to 23 bases. This CDR3 is 14 amino acids long. Germline CDR1 and CDR2: MNHEY and SMNVEV (reference sequence). CDR3 amino acids: CASLPYGGPTRAFF. For the CDR3, the DNA is TGTGCCAGCCTTCCCTACGGGGGTCCAACGCGAGCTTTCTTT.

The gene calls are TRBV6-5 and TRBJ2-1, with TRBD1 matching over 9 bases. The CDR3 consists of 15 residues. The ends lost 5 bases at V and 0 bases at J; junction bases unmatched: 2. Germline V CDR1 and CDR2: MNHEY, SVGAGI. The CDR3 DNA reads TGTGCCAGCAGTCCGGACAGGGGCTCCTACAATGAGCAGTTCTTC. This sequence encodes CASSPDRGSYNEQFF.

This clone appeared a few times. V usage is TRBV5-6 and J usage is TRBJ1-2; 11 bases map to TRBD1. CDR3 length equals 14 residues. Per the germline V gene, CDR1 is SGHDT and CDR2 is YYEEEE. The trim removed 5 bases at V and 4 bases at J, leaving 4 bases unmatched. The CDR3 DNA sequence: TGTGCCAGCAGAACGGGACAGGGGGGCTATGGCTACACCTTC. Residues: CASRTGQGGYGYTF.

This chain joins TRBV6-1 and TRBJ1-4; no firm D call. The CDR3 runs 14 residues. Germline V gene sequence: CDR1 MNHNS, CDR2 SASEGT. Trimming stripped 5 bases from V and 7 bases from J, with 14 bases between. The CDR3 protein is CASSLTGTLEKLFF. In DNA, the CDR3 is TGTGCCAGCAGTCTAACCGGTACTCTTGAAAAACTGTTTTTT.

The gene calls are TRBV11-3 and TRBJ1-3; 9 positions agree with TRBD1. Germline values: CDR1 SGHNT, CDR2 YENEEA. Unmatched junction bases numbered 6, after V lost 4 bases and J lost 8 bases. This CDR3 comprises 14 residues. The CDR3 DNA sequence: TGTGCCAGCAGCTCTTGGGACAGGGTTTACACCATATATTTT. Translated: CASSSWDRVYTIYF.

This clone was counted a single time. The chain carries TRBV20-1 and TRBJ2-7; 7 bases are a match to TRBD2. The ends lost 3 bases at V and 5 bases at J; junction bases unmatched: 4. This CDR3 has 12 amino acids. Germline CDR1 reads DFQATT; CDR2 reads SNEGSKA (reference sequence). The CDR3 loop is CSASGGGDEQYV. The CDR3 DNA reads TGCAGTGCTAGTGGGGGAGGGGACGAGCAGTACGTC.

This chain connects TRBV7-8 to TRBJ1-2; tentatively, D is TRBD1 (6 bases). V lost 1 base to trimming and J lost 5 bases, with 11 bases between them. Germline CDR1 is SGHVS and CDR2 is FQNEAQ. The CDR3 spans 14 residues. The CDR3 sequence: CASSLEKTGYGYTF. The CDR3 nucleotides read TGTGCCAGCAGCTTAGAAAAGACAGGATATGGCTACACCTTC.